This T cell receptor beta chain appears in the sequencing data of a study of sequential checkpoint blockade in melanoma. As for the study in general: Patients were randomized 1:1 to nivolumab-then-ipilimumab or ipilimumab-then-nivolumab first-line.

Germline V gene data show CDR1 as SGDLS and CDR2 as YYNGEE. The V gene end was trimmed by 4 bases and the J gene end by 3 bases; junction bases not matched to a gene: 6. This CDR3 has 14 residues. Treatment specified: randomized to nivolumab then ipilimumab (arm A) or the reverse (arm B). DNA-damaging chemotherapy had not been given to any patient beforehand. Here immunoSEQ multiplex PCR was the method, and the copy in TCRdb shows in-frame clones only, minus some. The sample records tens of thousands of clones, roughly 73% being singletons. The sequenced sample was CD8+ T cells sorted from blood (inferred from file names), obtained from a patient given nivolumab and ipilimumab in sequence. The origin of this receptor is a human donor with melanoma. The rearrangement joins TRBV9 to TRBJ1-2, with 7 bases that match TRBD1. CDR3 DNA sequence: TGTGCCAGCAGCCCCCAGGGGACAGACTATGGCTACACCTTC. It translates to CASSPQGTDYGYTF.